The rows below give T cell receptor beta chains drawn from one sample of a study of cytomegalovirus exposure and HLA in healthy donors. Data came from immunoSEQ multiplex PCR; TCRdb stores just in-frame clones and leaves some out. Of under 130,000 clones in the sample, 83% are singletons; the top ten hold 5% to 6.5%. Sequenced input: PBMCs. These receptors originate from a man younger than 35 in good health and CMV-seronegative. CDR3s include the opening cysteine and the closing phenylalanine or tryptophan. A D gene is named only where the DNA matches it firmly. A clone size is listed for some rows: how often the clone was seen (once, few, many), or a class if it is expanded.

>-|TRBJ2-1|TRBV7-6|once
TGTGCCAGCAGCTTAAAGGCGGTATCCTACAATGAGCAGTTCTTC
CASSLKAVSYNEQFF
>-|TRBJ1-1|TRBV2|-
TGTGCCAGCAGTGCAGTCAATTCGGGGACTGAAGCTTTCTTT
CASSAVNSGTEAFF
>TRBD2|TRBJ2-7|TRBV6-6|-
TGTGCCAGCAGTTACGCAACTAGCGTCTCCTACGAGCAGTACTTC
CASSYATSVSYEQYF
>TRBD2|TRBJ2-5|TRBV7-7|once
TGTGCTAGCAGCCAACCGACTAGCGGGAGGGCAGAGACCCAGTACTTC
CASSQPTSGRAETQYF
>TRBD2|TRBJ2-7|TRBV10-2|once
TGCGCCAGCAGGAGGGGGACTAGCGGGAGACCTCCCTACGAGCAGTACTTC
CASRRGTSGRPPYEQYF
>-|TRBJ2-5|TRBV4-3|-
TGCGCCAGCAGCCAAGTCGGACAGCAAGAGACCCAGTACTTC
CASSQVGQQETQYF
>-|TRBJ1-1|TRBV5-4|once
TGTGCCAGCAGCCAAGGAGTCTCGTGGCAGGGGAACACTGAAGCTTTCTTT
CASSQGVSWQGNTEAFF
>TRBD2|TRBJ2-2|TRBV4-3|few
TGCGCCAGCAGCCAAGTGGAACTAGCGGGAGCTGGGGAGCTGTTTTTT
CASSQVELAGAGELFF
>TRBD2|TRBJ2-1|TRBV6-5|-
TGTGCCAGCAGTCTAGCGGGAGGGGCCTACAATGAGCAGTTCTTC
CASSLAGGAYNEQFF
>-|TRBJ2-5|TRBV5-1|-
TGCGCCAGCAGCTTGCCAGGGGAAGGGACCCAGTACTTC
CASSLPGEGTQYF
>TRBD2|TRBJ2-3|TRBV9|-
TGTGCCAGCAGCGTAGCTGCGGGAGGAACGGATACGCAGTATTTT
CASSVAAGGTDTQYF
>-|TRBJ2-1|TRBV4-1|-
TGCGCCAGCAGAGGAAGTAGCAGCCCCCCCTACAATGAGCAGTTCTTC
CASRGSSSPPYNEQFF
>TRBD1|TRBJ1-2|TRBV6-4|-
TGTGCCAGCAGTGCGGAGGGGGCGAACTATGGCTACACCTTC
CASSAEGANYGYTF
>TRBD2|TRBJ2-1|TRBV5-1|-
TGCGCCAGCAGCTCGCCGCGGGGGGCGGGTGTTTTCTATGAGCAGTTCTTC
CASSSPRGAGVFYEQFF
>TRBD2|TRBJ2-7|TRBV12-5|-
TGTGCTAGTGGTTTGGCAGGACTAGCGGGAGGAAGGTCCTACGAGCAGTACTTC
CASGLAGLAGGRSYEQYF
>-|TRBJ2-1|TRBV19|-
TGTGCCAGTAGTATTGGGGGGAGATCCTACAATGAGCAGTTCTTC
CASSIGGRSYNEQFF
>TRBD2|TRBJ2-1|TRBV12-5|once
TGTGCTAGTGGTTTGGCCCCCGGGGGGGCGTCCTACAATGAGCAGTTCTTC
CASGLAPGGASYNEQFF
>TRBD1|TRBJ2-2|TRBV5-6|-
TGTGCCAGCAGCTTGGTCGGACAGGCGAACACCGGGGAGCTGTTTTTT
CASSLVGQANTGELFF
>TRBD2|TRBJ2-1|TRBV28|-
TGTGCCAGCAGCCCAGGGCGGGGGAGCTACAATGAGCAGTTCTTC
CASSPGRGSYNEQFF
>-|TRBJ2-2|TRBV27|-
TGTGCCAGCAGTTTACAGATGAACACCGGGGAGCTGTTTTTT
CASSLQMNTGELFF
>-|TRBJ1-1|TRBV6-5|few
TGTGCCAGCAGCCAAACTCTAACTGAAGCTTTCTTT
CASSQTLTEAFF
>TRBD1|TRBJ1-1|TRBV18|-
TGTGCCAGCTCAGGACAGGGGATCGGTGGCACTGAAGCTTTCTTT
CASSGQGIGGTEAFF
>-|TRBJ1-1|TRBV20-1|-
TGCAGTGCTACCTGGGGCGTTGAAGCTTTCTTT
CSATWGVEAFF
>TRBD1|TRBJ2-7|TRBV4-1|-
TGCGCCAGCAGCCGAAAGACAGGGCTCTCCTACGAGCAGTACTTC
CASSRKTGLSYEQYF
>-|TRBJ2-2|TRBV28|-
TGTGCCAGCAGTTTGGGGTTTCTGCGGGGGCGGGGCACCGGGGAGCTGTTTTTT
CASSLGFLRGRGTGELFF
>-|TRBJ1-1|TRBV28|-
TGTGCCAGCAGTTTGACTATCGAAGCTTTCTTT
CASSLTIEAFF
>TRBD1|TRBJ2-7|TRBV7-2|-
TGTGCCAGCAGCTTAACAGGGGGGTACGAGCAGTACTTC
CASSLTGGYEQYF